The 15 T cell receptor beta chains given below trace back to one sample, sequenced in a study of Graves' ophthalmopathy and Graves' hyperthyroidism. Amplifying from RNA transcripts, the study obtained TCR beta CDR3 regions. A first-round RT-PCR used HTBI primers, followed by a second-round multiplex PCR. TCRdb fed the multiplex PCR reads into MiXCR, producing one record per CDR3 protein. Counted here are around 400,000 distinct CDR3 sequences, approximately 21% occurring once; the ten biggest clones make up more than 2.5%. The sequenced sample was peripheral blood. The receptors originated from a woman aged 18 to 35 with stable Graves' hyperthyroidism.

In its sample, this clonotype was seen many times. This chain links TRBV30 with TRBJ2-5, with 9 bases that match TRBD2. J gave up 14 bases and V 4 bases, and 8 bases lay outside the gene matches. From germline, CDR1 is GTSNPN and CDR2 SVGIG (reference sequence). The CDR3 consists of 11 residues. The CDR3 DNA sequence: TGTGCCTGGATTTCGTCCGGGACTAGCTACTTC. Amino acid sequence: CAWISSGTSYF.

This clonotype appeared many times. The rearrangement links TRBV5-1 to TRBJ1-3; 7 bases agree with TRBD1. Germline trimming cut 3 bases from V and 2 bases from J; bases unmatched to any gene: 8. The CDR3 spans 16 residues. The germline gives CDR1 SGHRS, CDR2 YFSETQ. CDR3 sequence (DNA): TGCGCCAGCAGCTCCAATCCAGGGGGAGCTGGAAACACCATATATTTT. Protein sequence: CASSSNPGGAGNTIYF.

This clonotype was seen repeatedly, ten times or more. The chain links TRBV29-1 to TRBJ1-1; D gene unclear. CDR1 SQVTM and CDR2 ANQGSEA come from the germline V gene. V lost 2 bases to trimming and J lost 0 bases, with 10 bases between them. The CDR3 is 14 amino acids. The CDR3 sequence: CSVERKLLNTEAFF. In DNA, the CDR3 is TGCAGCGTTGAAAGGAAGCTTTTGAACACTGAAGCTTTCTTT.

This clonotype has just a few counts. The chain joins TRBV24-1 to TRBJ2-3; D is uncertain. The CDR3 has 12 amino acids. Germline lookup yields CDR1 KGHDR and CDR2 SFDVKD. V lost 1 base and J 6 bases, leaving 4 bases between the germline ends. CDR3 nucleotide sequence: TGTGCCACCAGTGATTTTGTGGATACGCAGTATTTT. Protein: CATSDFVDTQYF.

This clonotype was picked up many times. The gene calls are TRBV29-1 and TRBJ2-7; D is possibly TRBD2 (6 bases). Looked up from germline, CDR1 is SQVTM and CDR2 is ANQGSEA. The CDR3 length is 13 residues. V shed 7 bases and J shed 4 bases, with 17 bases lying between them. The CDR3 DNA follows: TGCAGCGGTATATCGGGGGAATCTTACGAGCAGTACTTC. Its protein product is CSGISGESYEQYF.

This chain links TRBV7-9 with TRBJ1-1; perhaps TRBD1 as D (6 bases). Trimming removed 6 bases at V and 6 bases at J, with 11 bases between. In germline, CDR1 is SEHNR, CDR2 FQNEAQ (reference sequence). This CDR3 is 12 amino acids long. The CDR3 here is CASRTQGSEAFF. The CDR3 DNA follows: TGTGCCAGCAGAACACAGGGATCTGAAGCTTTCTTT.

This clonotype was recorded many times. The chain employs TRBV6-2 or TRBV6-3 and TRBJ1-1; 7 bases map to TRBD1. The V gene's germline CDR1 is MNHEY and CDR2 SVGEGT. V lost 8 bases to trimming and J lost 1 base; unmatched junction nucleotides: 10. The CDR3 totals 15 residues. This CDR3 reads CASSPQRTGNTEAFF. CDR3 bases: TGTGCCAGCTCCCCACAGCGGACAGGGAACACTGAAGCTTTCTTT.

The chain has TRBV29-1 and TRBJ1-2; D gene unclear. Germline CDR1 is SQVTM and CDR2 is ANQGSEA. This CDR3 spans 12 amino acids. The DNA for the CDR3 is TGCCTCTCTTGGGGTCCTAACTATGGCTACACCTTC. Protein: CLSWGPNYGYTF.

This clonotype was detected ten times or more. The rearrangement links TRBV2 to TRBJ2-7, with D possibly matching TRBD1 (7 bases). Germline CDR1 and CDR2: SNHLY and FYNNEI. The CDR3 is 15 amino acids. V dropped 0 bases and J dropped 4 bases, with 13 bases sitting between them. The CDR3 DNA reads TGTGCCAGCAGTGAAGCCGGGGGACAGCGATACGAGCAGTACTTC. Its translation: CASSEAGGQRYEQYF.

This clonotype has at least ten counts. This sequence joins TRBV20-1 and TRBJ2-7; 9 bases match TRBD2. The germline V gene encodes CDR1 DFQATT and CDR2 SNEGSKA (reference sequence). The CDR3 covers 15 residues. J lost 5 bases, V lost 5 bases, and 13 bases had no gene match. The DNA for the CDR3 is TGCAGTGCTTTAGCAGGGCGGGAGGGGACCCACGAGCAGTACTTC. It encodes CSALAGREGTHEQYF.

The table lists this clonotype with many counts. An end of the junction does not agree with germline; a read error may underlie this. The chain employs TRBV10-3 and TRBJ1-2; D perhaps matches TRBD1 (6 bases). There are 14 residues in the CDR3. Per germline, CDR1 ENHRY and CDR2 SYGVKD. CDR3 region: CAITPGGGYYGYTF. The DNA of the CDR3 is TGTGCCATCACCCCTGGAGGGGGATACTACGGCTACACCTTC.

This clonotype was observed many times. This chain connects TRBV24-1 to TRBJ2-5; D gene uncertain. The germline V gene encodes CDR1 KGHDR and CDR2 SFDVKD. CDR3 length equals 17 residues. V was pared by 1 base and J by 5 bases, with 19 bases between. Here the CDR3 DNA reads TGTGCCACCAGTGATTTCGGACCTTCGCGCCTTGGGGAGACCCAGTACTTC. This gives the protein CATSDFGPSRLGETQYF.

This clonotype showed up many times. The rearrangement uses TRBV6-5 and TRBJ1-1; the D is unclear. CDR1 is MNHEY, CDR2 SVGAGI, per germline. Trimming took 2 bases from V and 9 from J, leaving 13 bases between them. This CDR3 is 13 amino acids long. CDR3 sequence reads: CASSYDESRQAFF. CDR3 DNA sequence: TGTGCCAGCAGTTACGACGAATCGAGGCAAGCTTTCTTT.

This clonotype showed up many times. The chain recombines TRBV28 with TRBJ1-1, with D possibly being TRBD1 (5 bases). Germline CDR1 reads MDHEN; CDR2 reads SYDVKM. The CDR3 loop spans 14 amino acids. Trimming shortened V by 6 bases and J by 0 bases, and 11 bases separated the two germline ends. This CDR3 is CASSFGHLNTEAFF. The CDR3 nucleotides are TGTGCCAGCAGCTTCGGACATTTGAACACTGAAGCTTTCTTT. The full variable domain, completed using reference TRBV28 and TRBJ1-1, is DVKVTQSSRYLVKRTGEKVFLECVQDMDHENMFWYRQDPGLGLRLIYFSYDVKMKEKGDIPEGYSVSREKKERFSLILESASTNQTSMYLCASSFGHLNTEAFFGQGTRLTVV.

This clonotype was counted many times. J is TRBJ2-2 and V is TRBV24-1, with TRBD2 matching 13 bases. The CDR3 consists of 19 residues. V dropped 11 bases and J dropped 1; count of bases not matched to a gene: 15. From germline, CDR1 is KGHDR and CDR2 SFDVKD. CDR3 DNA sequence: TGTGCCATCCGAATACAACGAGGACTAGCGGGAGAGAACACCGGGGAGCTGTTTTTT. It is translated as CAIRIQRGLAGENTGELFF.